This is a list of T cell receptor beta chains from one sample in a study of circulating and synovial CD4+ cells in juvenile arthritis. TCRdb's copy holds only in-frame clones and misses some; the assay was immunoSEQ multiplex PCR. Of tens of thousands of clones listed, just over 90% are singletons. The sample consisted of CD4+ T cells from blood. Receptors were obtained from a human donor with juvenile idiopathic arthritis. CDR3s include the opening cysteine and the closing phenylalanine or tryptophan. The D gene is left open where the match is weak. The size of a clone is reported for some rows only, either as once, few or many, or as a class for expanded clones.

J gene: TRBJ2-1
clone size: .
D gene: TRBD1
V gene: TRBV2
CDR3 protein: CASSFRTGALSYNEQFF
CDR3 DNA: TGTGCCAGCAGTTTTCGGACAGGGGCCCTTTCCTACAATGAGCAGTTCTTC

J gene: TRBJ1-2
clone size: .
D gene: TRBD1
V gene: TRBV28
CDR3 protein: CASSRTGSGNYGYTF
CDR3 DNA: TGTGCCAGCAGTCGGACAGGGTCCGGGAACTATGGCTACACCTTC

J gene: TRBJ2-1
clone size: .
D gene: .
V gene: TRBV7-6
CDR3 protein: CASSGTEQFF
CDR3 DNA: TGTGCCAGCAGCGGGACAGAGCAGTTCTTC

J gene: TRBJ1-2
clone size: .
D gene: .
V gene: TRBV21-1
CDR3 protein: CASSKLGAPYYGYTF
CDR3 DNA: TGTGCCAGCAGCAAACTGGGAGCCCCCTACTATGGCTACACCTTC

J gene: TRBJ1-4
clone size: few
D gene: TRBD1
V gene: TRBV15
CDR3 protein: CATSSGRGRAEKLFF
CDR3 DNA: TGTGCCACCAGCAGTGGTAGGGGGCGGGCTGAAAAACTGTTTTTT

J gene: TRBJ2-7
clone size: .
D gene: TRBD2
V gene: TRBV28
CDR3 protein: CASREYGRHYEQYF
CDR3 DNA: TGTGCCAGCAGGGAATACGGGAGGCACTACGAGCAGTACTTC

J gene: TRBJ1-1
clone size: once
D gene: .
V gene: TRBV7-3
CDR3 protein: CASSFSSEAFF
CDR3 DNA: TGTGCCAGCAGCTTTAGCTCTGAAGCTTTCTTT

J gene: TRBJ2-5
clone size: .
D gene: .
V gene: TRBV25-1
CDR3 protein: CASTNRRAGETQYF
CDR3 DNA: TGTGCCAGCACCAACCGCAGGGCGGGGGAGACCCAGTACTTC

J gene: TRBJ2-1
clone size: few
D gene: TRBD1
V gene: TRBV10-1
CDR3 protein: CASSGPDRGRKFF
CDR3 DNA: TGCGCCAGCAGCGGACCAGACAGGGGGCGGAAGTTCTTC

J gene: TRBJ2-7
clone size: .
D gene: .
V gene: TRBV7-3
CDR3 protein: CASSPGGRSEQYF
CDR3 DNA: TGTGCCAGCAGCCCCGGGGGGCGGAGCGAGCAGTACTTC

J gene: TRBJ2-2
clone size: .
D gene: TRBD1
V gene: TRBV16
CDR3 protein: CASSQTQGAGELFF
CDR3 DNA: TGTGCCAGCAGCCAAACACAGGGGGCCGGGGAGCTGTTTTTT

J gene: TRBJ2-7
clone size: .
D gene: .
V gene: TRBV18
CDR3 protein: CASSPPSRGGNEQYF
CDR3 DNA: TGTGCCAGCTCACCACCGAGCCGGGGCGGGAACGAGCAGTACTTC

J gene: TRBJ1-1
clone size: .
D gene: .
V gene: TRBV19
CDR3 protein: CATTERRAMNTEAFF
CDR3 DNA: TGTGCCACTACCGAAAGAAGAGCCATGAACACTGAAGCTTTCTTT

J gene: TRBJ2-1
clone size: once
D gene: .
V gene: TRBV19
CDR3 protein: CASNTGTKRNEQFF
CDR3 DNA: TGTGCCAGTAACACCGGGACAAAGCGTAATGAGCAGTTCTTC

J gene: TRBJ2-7
clone size: .
D gene: .
V gene: TRBV9
CDR3 protein: CASSVDLSGPPYEQYF
CDR3 DNA: TGTGCCAGCAGCGTAGATCTGTCTGGCCCCCCCTACGAGCAGTACTTC

J gene: TRBJ2-1
clone size: .
D gene: TRBD2
V gene: TRBV10-3
CDR3 protein: CATRTSGLVDEQFF
CDR3 DNA: TGTGCCACCAGGACTAGCGGACTTGTCGATGAGCAGTTCTTC

J gene: TRBJ2-3
clone size: .
D gene: .
V gene: TRBV5-6
CDR3 protein: CASSRKGADTQYF
CDR3 DNA: TGTGCCAGCAGCCGAAAGGGGGCAGATACGCAGTATTTT

J gene: TRBJ1-2
clone size: .
D gene: .
V gene: TRBV28
CDR3 protein: CASSLFSANYGYTF
CDR3 DNA: TGTGCCAGCAGTTTATTTTCAGCTAACTATGGCTACACCTTC

J gene: TRBJ2-7
clone size: .
D gene: .
V gene: TRBV10-3
CDR3 protein: CAISKNRVGYEQYF
CDR3 DNA: TGTGCCATCAGTAAGAACAGGGTTGGGTACGAGCAGTACTTC

J gene: TRBJ1-2
clone size: .
D gene: .
V gene: TRBV28
CDR3 protein: CASSLFGEGVTYGYTF
CDR3 DNA: TGTGCCAGCAGTTTATTTGGGGAGGGCGTTACCTATGGCTACACCTTC

J gene: TRBJ1-1
clone size: .
D gene: .
V gene: TRBV11-2
CDR3 protein: CASSLVTGITEAFF
CDR3 DNA: TGTGCCAGCAGCTTAGTTACCGGGATCACTGAAGCTTTCTTT

J gene: TRBJ2-3
clone size: .
D gene: TRBD1
V gene: TRBV6-1
CDR3 protein: CASSRDRVTDTQYF
CDR3 DNA: TGTGCCAGCAGCCGGGACAGGGTCACAGATACGCAGTATTTT

J gene: TRBJ1-1
clone size: .
D gene: TRBD1
V gene: TRBV5-1
CDR3 protein: CASRPTGWAEAFF
CDR3 DNA: TGCGCCAGCAGGCCGACAGGGTGGGCTGAAGCTTTCTTT

J gene: TRBJ2-7
clone size: .
D gene: TRBD1
V gene: TRBV10-3
CDR3 protein: CAISFPTGGSSYEQYF
CDR3 DNA: TGTGCCATCAGCTTTCCGACAGGGGGAAGCTCCTACGAGCAGTACTTC

J gene: TRBJ2-7
clone size: .
D gene: TRBD2
V gene: TRBV18
CDR3 protein: CASSRGGGSDYEQYF
CDR3 DNA: TGTGCCAGCTCACGGGGTGGCGGGAGTGACTACGAGCAGTACTTC

J gene: TRBJ1-4
clone size: .
D gene: .
V gene: TRBV5-6
CDR3 protein: CASSLPQAGEKLFF
CDR3 DNA: TGTGCCAGCAGCTTGCCGCAGGCGGGGGAAAAACTGTTTTTT

J gene: TRBJ2-7
clone size: .
D gene: .
V gene: TRBV28
CDR3 protein: CASSRLYLLGQKYTYEQYF
CDR3 DNA: TGTGCCAGCAGCAGACTGTACCTGCTGGGGCAGAAATATACTTACGAGCAGTACTTC

J gene: TRBJ2-5
clone size: .
D gene: TRBD2
V gene: TRBV27
CDR3 protein: CASSYTPTSGHGETQYF
CDR3 DNA: TGTGCCAGCAGTTATACCCCCACTAGCGGCCACGGAGAGACCCAGTACTTC

J gene: TRBJ1-1
clone size: .
D gene: .
V gene: TRBV6-6
CDR3 protein: CASRRQPNTEAFF
CDR3 DNA: TGTGCCAGCAGGAGACAGCCGAACACTGAAGCTTTCTTT

J gene: TRBJ1-2
clone size: once
D gene: TRBD1
V gene: TRBV6-1
CDR3 protein: CASSLDRGIYGYTF
CDR3 DNA: TGTGCCAGCAGCCTGGACAGGGGAATCTATGGCTACACCTTC

J gene: TRBJ2-1
clone size: .
D gene: .
V gene: TRBV12-2
CDR3 protein: CASRLPHWRQANEQFF
CDR3 DNA: TGTGCAAGTCGCTTGCCGCACTGGCGTCAGGCCAATGAGCAGTTCTTC

J gene: TRBJ1-1
clone size: .
D gene: TRBD1
V gene: TRBV2
CDR3 protein: CATRQGRNTEAFF
CDR3 DNA: TGTGCCACAAGACAGGGACGGAACACTGAAGCTTTCTTT

J gene: TRBJ2-1
clone size: .
D gene: .
V gene: TRBV5-6
CDR3 protein: CASSLRRNISSYNEQFF
CDR3 DNA: TGTGCCAGCAGCTTGCGTAGAAATATTAGCTCCTACAATGAGCAGTTCTTC

J gene: TRBJ2-5
clone size: .
D gene: TRBD1
V gene: TRBV5-1
CDR3 protein: CASSPSQGDETQYF
CDR3 DNA: TGCGCCAGCAGCCCCAGCCAGGGGGACGAGACCCAGTACTTC

J gene: TRBJ2-1
clone size: .
D gene: TRBD2
V gene: TRBV7-8
CDR3 protein: CASSLGLAGGTSYNEQFF
CDR3 DNA: TGTGCCAGCAGCCTAGGCCTAGCGGGGGGTACCTCCTACAATGAGCAGTTCTTC

J gene: TRBJ2-7
clone size: .
D gene: .
V gene: TRBV7-2
CDR3 protein: CASSLERSLAYEQYF
CDR3 DNA: TGTGCCAGCAGCTTAGAAAGGAGTTTGGCCTACGAGCAGTACTTC

J gene: TRBJ1-2
clone size: .
D gene: .
V gene: TRBV4-1
CDR3 protein: CASSPLGGTGGYTF
CDR3 DNA: TGCGCCAGCAGCCCACTGGGGGGGACGGGCGGCTACACCTTC

J gene: TRBJ1-1
clone size: .
D gene: .
V gene: TRBV6-1
CDR3 protein: CASSLGQLNTEAFF
CDR3 DNA: TGTGCCAGCAGCTTAGGACAGCTGAACACTGAAGCTTTCTTT

J gene: TRBJ2-5
clone size: .
D gene: TRBD2
V gene: TRBV6-5
CDR3 protein: CASTRAGGGTQYF
CDR3 DNA: TGTGCCAGCACAAGGGCCGGGGGGGGCACCCAGTACTTC

J gene: TRBJ2-2
clone size: .
D gene: TRBD2
V gene: TRBV4-1
CDR3 protein: CASSRGLAGYLRAGELFF
CDR3 DNA: TGCGCCAGCAGCCGCGGACTAGCGGGATATCTGCGGGCCGGGGAGCTGTTTTTT

J gene: TRBJ2-2
clone size: .
D gene: .
V gene: TRBV18
CDR3 protein: CASSPHRVDGNTGELFF
CDR3 DNA: TGTGCCAGCTCACCCCACAGGGTCGATGGGAACACCGGGGAGCTGTTTTTT

J gene: TRBJ2-7
clone size: .
D gene: .
V gene: TRBV5-1
CDR3 protein: CASSLVASYEQYF
CDR3 DNA: TGCGCCAGCAGCTTGGTCGCGTCCTACGAGCAGTACTTC

J gene: TRBJ2-7
clone size: .
D gene: TRBD2
V gene: TRBV7-2
CDR3 protein: CASSRGRAGAREEQYF
CDR3 DNA: TGTGCCAGCAGCCGGGGGAGAGCGGGGGCCCGCGAGGAGCAGTACTTC

J gene: TRBJ1-3
clone size: .
D gene: .
V gene: TRBV28
CDR3 protein: CASSSPWEGGFSGNTIYF
CDR3 DNA: TGTGCCAGCAGTTCCCCATGGGAGGGAGGCTTCTCTGGAAACACCATATATTTT

J gene: TRBJ1-2
clone size: .
D gene: TRBD1
V gene: TRBV9
CDR3 protein: CASSVGQDYGYTF
CDR3 DNA: TGTGCCAGCAGCGTCGGACAGGACTATGGCTACACCTTC

J gene: TRBJ2-5
clone size: .
D gene: TRBD2
V gene: TRBV9
CDR3 protein: CASSVGLAGGHQETQYF
CDR3 DNA: TGTGCCAGCAGCGTCGGTCTAGCGGGAGGTCACCAAGAGACCCAGTACTTC

J gene: TRBJ1-3
clone size: few
D gene: .
V gene: TRBV5-6
CDR3 protein: CASSLAGSGNTIYF
CDR3 DNA: TGTGCCAGCAGCTTGGCTGGCTCCGGAAACACCATATATTTT

J gene: TRBJ2-1
clone size: .
D gene: .
V gene: TRBV5-1
CDR3 protein: CASSLAIGNNEQFF
CDR3 DNA: TGCGCCAGCAGCTTGGCCATTGGCAACAATGAGCAGTTCTTC

J gene: TRBJ1-5
clone size: .
D gene: .
V gene: TRBV5-1
CDR3 protein: CASSLVPGSSNQPQHF
CDR3 DNA: TGCGCCAGCAGCTTGGTTCCTGGCTCTAGCAATCAGCCCCAGCATTTT

J gene: TRBJ2-7
clone size: .
D gene: TRBD2
V gene: TRBV30
CDR3 protein: CAWKAGGSVRYEQYF
CDR3 DNA: TGTGCCTGGAAGGCGGGGGGATCCGTCCGCTACGAGCAGTACTTC